The 6 T cell receptor beta chains reported below all come from one sample, sequenced in a study of cytomegalovirus exposure and HLA in healthy donors. The PCR was carried out with 60 Vbeta primers and 13 Jbeta primers. Some clones are missing from TCRdb's copy, which holds only in-frame ones; the method was immunoSEQ multiplex PCR. The sample consists of about 180,000 clones, approximately 79% of them appearing once. Sequenced material: PBMCs. The receptors were gathered from a woman between 35 and 50 years old in good health and CMV-seronegative.

The chain uses TRBV19 and TRBJ2-3, with D uncertain. The V gene's germline CDR1 is LNHDA and CDR2 SQIVND (reference sequence). The CDR3 has 14 amino acids. V was clipped by 1 base and J by 0 bases, with 5 bases between them. CDR3 nucleotides: TGTGCCAGTAGTATAGGTATAAGCACAGATACGCAGTATTTT. This translates into CASSIGISTDTQYF.

Only one count was recorded for this clone. In DNA, the CDR3 is TGTGCCAGCAGCGGGAGGGCTCGGAATGAGCAGTTCTTC. It encodes CASSGRARNEQFF. This chain connects TRBV11-2 to TRBJ2-1, with 7 bases lining up with TRBD2. Per germline, CDR1 SGHAT and CDR2 FQNNGV. The V and J ends lost 5 bases and 7 bases, in that order; junction bases with no gene match: 5. This CDR3 has 13 residues.

The rearrangement uses TRBV7-9 and TRBJ2-5; 7 nucleotides agree with TRBD1. The germline V gene encodes CDR1 SEHNR and CDR2 FQNEAQ (reference sequence). The CDR3 is made up of 15 amino acids. Trimming at V came to 3 bases and at J to 2 bases, leaving 6 bases not matched to a gene. CDR3 nucleotide sequence: TGTGCCAGCAGCTTCAATTCAGGGGGTCAAGAGACCCAGTACTTC. This sequence encodes CASSFNSGGQETQYF.

Regarding this clone: This sample also contains other DNA sequences that code for the same CDR3. The V gene is TRBV5-6, the J gene TRBJ2-5; maybe TRBD1 (5 bases). Trimming removed 2 bases at V and 4 bases at J, with 15 bases between. The CDR3 loop spans 15 amino acids. CDR1 and CDR2 (germline): SGHDT, YYEEEE. The CDR3 loop reads CASSFGQGPPETQYF. The CDR3 DNA follows: TGTGCCAGCAGCTTCGGGCAGGGTCCCCCAGAGACCCAGTACTTC.

Points on this clone: One junction end does not reproduce the germline sequence, and a read error may be involved. V and J are TRBV7-9 and TRBJ2-5; D is ambiguous. TRBJ2-7 explains the end of the DNA better; the J call may be wrong. Germline CDR1 reads SEHNR; CDR2 reads FQNEAQ (reference sequence). The CDR3 covers 12 residues. The CDR3 reads CSSSLVRYEQYF. The CDR3 DNA reads TGTTCCAGCAGCTTAGTTCGGTACGAGCAGTACTTC.

The V call is TRBV6-1, the J call TRBJ1-4, with D perhaps TRBD1 (6 bases). The CDR3 covers 14 residues. Germline loops: CDR1 MNHNS, CDR2 SASEGT. Trimming cost V 6 bases and J 7 bases, with 15 bases left between them. The CDR3 is CASRLQGLLEKLFF. CDR3 coding DNA: TGTGCCAGCAGATTACAGGGCCTTCTTGAAAAACTGTTTTTT.